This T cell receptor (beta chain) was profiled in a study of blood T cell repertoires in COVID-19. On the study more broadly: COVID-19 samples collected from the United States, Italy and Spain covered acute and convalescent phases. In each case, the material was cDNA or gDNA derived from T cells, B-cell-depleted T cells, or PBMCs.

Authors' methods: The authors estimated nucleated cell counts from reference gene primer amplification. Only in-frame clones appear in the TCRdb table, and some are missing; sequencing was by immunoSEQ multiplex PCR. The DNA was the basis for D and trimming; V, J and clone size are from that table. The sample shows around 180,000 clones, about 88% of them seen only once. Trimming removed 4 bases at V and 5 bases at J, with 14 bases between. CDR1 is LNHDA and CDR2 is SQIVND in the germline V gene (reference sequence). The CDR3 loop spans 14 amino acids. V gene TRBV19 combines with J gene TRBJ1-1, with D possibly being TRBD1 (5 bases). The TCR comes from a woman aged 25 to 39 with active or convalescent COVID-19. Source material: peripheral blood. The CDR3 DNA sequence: TGTGCCAGTAGTACGGACCGGGACTATACTGAAGCTTTCTTT. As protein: CASSTDRDYTEAFF.